The following is a T cell receptor beta chain sequence with its context. CDR3 length: 16 residues. With V trimmed by 6 bases and J by 6 bases, 17 bases remained unmatched. Germline V gene sequence: CDR1 SQVTM, CDR2 ANQGSEA. The cohort comprised adults aged roughly 18 to 90 years residing in approximately 22 US areas. This sample was taken from a study of blood T cell repertoires in COVID-19. In the original workflow: Counts of nucleated cells, estimated from reference gene primer amplification, were obtained. Using immunoSEQ multiplex PCR, the repertoire was profiled, and TCRdb retains in-frame clones only, with some absent. V and J calls and clone size follow that table, whereas D and trimming were derived from the DNA. Among about 400,000 clones listed, just under 90% were seen once.

The gene calls are TRBV29-1 and TRBJ2-7, with 10 bases identical to TRBD1. Material for sequencing was PBMCs or T cells enriched from blood (not recorded which). The clonotype was recovered from a woman younger than 45 who had recovered from COVID-19. As DNA, the CDR3 is TGCAGCGTCGACACGACGGGGGGACAGGGGTCTCGCGAGCAGTACTTC. Translation gives CSVDTTGGQGSREQYF.